The clone carrying this TCR beta chain was observed a single time. Trimming at V came to 5 bases and at J to 0 bases, leaving 6 bases not matched to a gene. The CDR3 has 15 residues. CDR1 and CDR2 from the germline V gene are SNHLY and FYNNEI. The sample belongs to a study of control samples from healthy donors and cancer patients. Only in-frame clones appear in the TCRdb table, and some are missing; sequencing was by immunoSEQ multiplex PCR. The sample consists of around 120,000 clones, 93% of them appearing once. Material: blood. The J gene is TRBJ2-7, the V gene TRBV2; 8 nucleotides match TRBD2. This sequence originates from a man aged 25 to 40 in good health. Here the CDR3 reads CASSQLAVGSYEQYF. The CDR3 DNA sequence: TGTGCCAGCAGTCAACTAGCGGTGGGCTCCTACGAGCAGTACTTC.